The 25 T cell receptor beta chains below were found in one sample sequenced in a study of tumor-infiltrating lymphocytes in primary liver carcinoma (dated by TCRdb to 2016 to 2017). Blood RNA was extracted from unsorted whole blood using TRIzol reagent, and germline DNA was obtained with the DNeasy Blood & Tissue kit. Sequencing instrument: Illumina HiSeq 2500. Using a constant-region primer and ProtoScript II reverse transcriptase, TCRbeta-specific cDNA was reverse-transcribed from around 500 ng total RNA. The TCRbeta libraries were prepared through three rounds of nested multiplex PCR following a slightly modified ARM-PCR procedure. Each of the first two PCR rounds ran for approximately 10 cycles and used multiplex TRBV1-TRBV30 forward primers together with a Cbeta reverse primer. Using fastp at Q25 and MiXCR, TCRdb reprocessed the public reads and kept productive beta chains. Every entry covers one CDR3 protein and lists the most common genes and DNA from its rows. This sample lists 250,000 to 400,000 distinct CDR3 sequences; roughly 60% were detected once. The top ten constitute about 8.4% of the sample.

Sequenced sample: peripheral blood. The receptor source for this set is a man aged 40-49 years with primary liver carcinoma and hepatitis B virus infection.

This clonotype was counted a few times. The CDR3 here is CASSLKGDGDTQYF. The DNA of the CDR3 is TGTGCCAGCAGCTTAAAGGGGGATGGGGATACGCAGTATTTT. The genes are TRBV11-2 and TRBJ2-3; maybe TRBD1 (6 bases). The CDR3 sequence is 14 residues long. V lost 2 bases to trimming and J lost 6 bases, with 12 bases between them. Germline CDR1 and CDR2: SGHAT and FQNNGV.

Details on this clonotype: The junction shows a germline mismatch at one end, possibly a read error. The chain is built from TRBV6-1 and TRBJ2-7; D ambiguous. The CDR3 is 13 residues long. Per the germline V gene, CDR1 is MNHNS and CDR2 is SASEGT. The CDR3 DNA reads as TGTACCAGCAGTGAAGTGGGGTTCTACGAGCAGTACTTC. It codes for CTSSEVGFYEQYF.

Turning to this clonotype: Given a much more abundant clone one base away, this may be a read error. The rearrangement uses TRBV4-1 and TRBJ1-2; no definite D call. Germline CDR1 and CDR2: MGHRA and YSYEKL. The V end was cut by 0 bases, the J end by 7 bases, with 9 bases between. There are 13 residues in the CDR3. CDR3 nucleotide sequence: TGCGCCAGCAGCCAAGAGGGATACTGTGGCTACACCTTC. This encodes CASSQEGYCGYTF.

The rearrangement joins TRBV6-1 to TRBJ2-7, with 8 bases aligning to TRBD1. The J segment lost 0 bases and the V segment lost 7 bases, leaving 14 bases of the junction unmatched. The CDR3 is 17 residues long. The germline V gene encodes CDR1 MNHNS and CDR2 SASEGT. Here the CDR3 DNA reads TGTGCCAGCACCCGCTCTCAGGGGGCAGGGGGCTCCTACGAGCAGTACTTC. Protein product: CASTRSQGAGGSYEQYF.

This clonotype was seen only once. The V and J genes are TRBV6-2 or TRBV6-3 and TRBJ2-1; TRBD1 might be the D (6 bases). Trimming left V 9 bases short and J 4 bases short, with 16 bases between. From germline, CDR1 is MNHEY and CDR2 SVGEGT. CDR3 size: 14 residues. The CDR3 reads CASQRTVVYNEQFF. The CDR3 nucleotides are TGTGCCAGTCAGCGGACAGTGGTTTACAATGAGCAGTTCTTC.

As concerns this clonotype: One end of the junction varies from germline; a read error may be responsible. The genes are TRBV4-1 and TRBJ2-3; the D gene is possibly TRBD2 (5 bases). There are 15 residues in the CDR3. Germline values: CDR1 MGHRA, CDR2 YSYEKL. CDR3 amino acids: CASNQDGVCTDTQYF. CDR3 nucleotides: TGCGCCAGCAACCAAGACGGGGTGTGCACAGATACGCAGTATTTT.

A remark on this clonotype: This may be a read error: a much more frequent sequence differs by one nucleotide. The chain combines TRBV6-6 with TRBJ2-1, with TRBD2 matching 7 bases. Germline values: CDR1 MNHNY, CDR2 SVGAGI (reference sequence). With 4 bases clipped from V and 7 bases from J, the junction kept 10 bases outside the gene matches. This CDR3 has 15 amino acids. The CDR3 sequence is CASSSYGGITNEQFF. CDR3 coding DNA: TGTGCCAGCAGTTCTTACGGGGGGATCACTAATGAGCAGTTCTTC.

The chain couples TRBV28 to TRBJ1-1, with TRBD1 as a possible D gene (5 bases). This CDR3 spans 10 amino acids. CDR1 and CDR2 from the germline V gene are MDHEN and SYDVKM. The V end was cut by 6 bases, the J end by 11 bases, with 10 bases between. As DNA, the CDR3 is TGTGCCAGCAGCTCCAAGGGGGCTTTCTTT. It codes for CASSSKGAFF.

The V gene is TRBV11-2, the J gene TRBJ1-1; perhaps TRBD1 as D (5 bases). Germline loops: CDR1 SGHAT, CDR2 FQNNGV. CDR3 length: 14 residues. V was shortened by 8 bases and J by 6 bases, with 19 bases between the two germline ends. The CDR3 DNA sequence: TGTGCCAGCGCCCCGGGGGGGAGAACATCTGAAGCTTTCTTT. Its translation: CASAPGGRTSEAFF.

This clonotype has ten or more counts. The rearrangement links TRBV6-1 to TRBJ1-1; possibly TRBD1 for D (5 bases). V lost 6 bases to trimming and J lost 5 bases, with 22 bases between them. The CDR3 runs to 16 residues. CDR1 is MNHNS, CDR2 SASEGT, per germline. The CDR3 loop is CASSPPGGRGRTEAFF. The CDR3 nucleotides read TGTGCCAGCAGCCCACCTGGGGGTCGAGGGAGGACTGAAGCTTTCTTT.

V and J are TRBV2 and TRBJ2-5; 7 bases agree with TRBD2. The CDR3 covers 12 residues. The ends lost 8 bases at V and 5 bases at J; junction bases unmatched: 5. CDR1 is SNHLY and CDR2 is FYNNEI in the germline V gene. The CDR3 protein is CASGTSVETQYF. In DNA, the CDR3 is TGTGCCAGCGGAACTAGCGTGGAGACCCAGTACTTC. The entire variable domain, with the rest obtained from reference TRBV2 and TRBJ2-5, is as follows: EPEVTQTPSHQVTQMGQEVILRCVPISNHLYFYWYRQILGQKVEFLVSFYNNEISEKSEIFDDQFSVERPDGSNFTLKIRSTKLEDSAMYFCASGTSVETQYFGPGTRLLVL.

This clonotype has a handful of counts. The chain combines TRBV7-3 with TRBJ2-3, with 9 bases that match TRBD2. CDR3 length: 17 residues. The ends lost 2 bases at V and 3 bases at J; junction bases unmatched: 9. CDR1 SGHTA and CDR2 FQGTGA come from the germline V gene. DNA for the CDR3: TGTGCCAGCAGCTTAGGGGGAGCGGGAGGACGGACAGATACGCAGTATTTT. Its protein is CASSLGGAGGRTDTQYF.

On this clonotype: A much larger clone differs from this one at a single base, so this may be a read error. The CDR3 loop is CVSSQVRGQYEQYF. The CDR3 coding sequence is TGTGTCAGCAGCCAAGTAAGGGGGCAGTACGAGCAGTACTTC. The chain employs TRBV4-2 and TRBJ2-7, with 7 bases fitting TRBD1. This CDR3 contains 14 residues. Looked up from germline, CDR1 is LGHNA and CDR2 is YNFKEQ.

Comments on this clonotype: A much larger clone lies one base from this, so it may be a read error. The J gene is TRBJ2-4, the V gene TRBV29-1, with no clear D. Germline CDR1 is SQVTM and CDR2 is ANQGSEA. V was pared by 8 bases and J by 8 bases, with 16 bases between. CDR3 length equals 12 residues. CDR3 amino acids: CSLGAKADIQYF. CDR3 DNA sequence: TGCAGCCTTGGTGCCAAGGCGGACATTCAGTACTTC.

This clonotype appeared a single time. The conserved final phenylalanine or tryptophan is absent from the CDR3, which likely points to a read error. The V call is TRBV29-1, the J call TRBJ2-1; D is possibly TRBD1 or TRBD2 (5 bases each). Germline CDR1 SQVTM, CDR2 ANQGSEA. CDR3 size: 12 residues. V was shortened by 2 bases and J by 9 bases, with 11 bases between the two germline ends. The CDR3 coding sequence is TGCAGCGTTGAACTCCGGGGCAGTGAGCAGTTCTCC. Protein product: CSVELRGSEQFS.

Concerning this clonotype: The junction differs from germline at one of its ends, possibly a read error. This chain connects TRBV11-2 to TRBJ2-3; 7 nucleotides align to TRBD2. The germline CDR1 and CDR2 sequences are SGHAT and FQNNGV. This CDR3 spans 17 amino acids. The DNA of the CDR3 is TGTACCAGCAGCTTAGAGTTACTGGCGGGAGTAGCAGATACGCAGTATTTT. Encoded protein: CTSSLELLAGVADTQYF.

As DNA, the CDR3 is TGTGCCAGCAACTTGGGGCAGGGCACTGAAGCTTTCTTT. Amino acid sequence: CASNLGQGTEAFF. The rearrangement uses TRBV11-1 and TRBJ1-1; the D gene is possibly TRBD1 (5 bases). Germline V gene sequence: CDR1 SGHAT, CDR2 FQDESV (reference sequence). The CDR3 contains 13 residues. Trimming took off 7 bases at V and 4 bases at J, with 13 bases between the two ends.

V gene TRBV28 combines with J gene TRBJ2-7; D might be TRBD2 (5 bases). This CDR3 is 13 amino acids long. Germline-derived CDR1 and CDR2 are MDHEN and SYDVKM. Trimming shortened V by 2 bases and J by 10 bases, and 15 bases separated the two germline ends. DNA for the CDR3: TGTGCCAGCAGTTTACTTCACCGACTATCCCAGTACTTC. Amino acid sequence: CASSLLHRLSQYF.

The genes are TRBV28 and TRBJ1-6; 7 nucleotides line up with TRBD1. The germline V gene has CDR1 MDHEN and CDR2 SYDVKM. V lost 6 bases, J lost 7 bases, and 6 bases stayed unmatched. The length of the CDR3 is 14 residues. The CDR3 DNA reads TGTGCCAGCAGGCGGACAGGAGTAAATTCACCCCTCCACTTT. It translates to CASRRTGVNSPLHF.

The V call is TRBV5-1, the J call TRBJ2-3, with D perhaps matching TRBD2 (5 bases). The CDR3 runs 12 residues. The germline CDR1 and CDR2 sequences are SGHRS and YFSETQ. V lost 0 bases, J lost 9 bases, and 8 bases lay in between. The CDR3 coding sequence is TGCGCCAGCAGCTTGGAGGCGGGCACGCAGTATTTT. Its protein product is CASSLEAGTQYF.

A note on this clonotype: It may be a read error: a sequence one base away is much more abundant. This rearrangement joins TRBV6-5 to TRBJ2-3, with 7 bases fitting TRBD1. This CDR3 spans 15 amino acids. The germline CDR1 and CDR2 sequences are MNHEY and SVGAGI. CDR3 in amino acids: CASSLLGQLTGTQYF. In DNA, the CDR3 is TGTGCCAGCAGCCTTCTGGGACAGCTCACAGGTACGCAGTATTTT.

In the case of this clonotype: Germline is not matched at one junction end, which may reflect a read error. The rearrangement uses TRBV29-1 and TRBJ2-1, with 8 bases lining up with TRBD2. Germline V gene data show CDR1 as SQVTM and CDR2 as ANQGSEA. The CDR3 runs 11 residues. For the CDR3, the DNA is TGTAGCATTCGTCCGGGAGGGGAGCAGTTCTTC. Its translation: CSIRPGGEQFF.

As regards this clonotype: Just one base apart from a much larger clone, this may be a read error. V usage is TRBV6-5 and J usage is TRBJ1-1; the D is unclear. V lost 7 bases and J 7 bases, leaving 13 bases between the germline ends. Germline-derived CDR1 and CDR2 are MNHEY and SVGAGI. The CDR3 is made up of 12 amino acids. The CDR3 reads CASINVDGEAFF. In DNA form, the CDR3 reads TGTGCCAGCATAAATGTTGACGGTGAAGCTTTCTTT.

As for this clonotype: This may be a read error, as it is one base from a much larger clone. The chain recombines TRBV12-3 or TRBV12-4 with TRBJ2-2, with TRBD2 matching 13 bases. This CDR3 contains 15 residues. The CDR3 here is CASTQGLAGTGEMFF. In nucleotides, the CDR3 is TGTGCCAGCACCCAGGGACTAGCGGGAACCGGGGAGATGTTTTTT.

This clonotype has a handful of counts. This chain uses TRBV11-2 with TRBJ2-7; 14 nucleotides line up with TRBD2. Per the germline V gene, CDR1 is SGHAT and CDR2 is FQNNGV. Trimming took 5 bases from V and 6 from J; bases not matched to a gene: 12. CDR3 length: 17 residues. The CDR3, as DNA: TGTGCCAGCAGCCCTCACCTGGGACTAGCGGGAGAATTCGAGCAGTACTTC. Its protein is CASSPHLGLAGEFEQYF.